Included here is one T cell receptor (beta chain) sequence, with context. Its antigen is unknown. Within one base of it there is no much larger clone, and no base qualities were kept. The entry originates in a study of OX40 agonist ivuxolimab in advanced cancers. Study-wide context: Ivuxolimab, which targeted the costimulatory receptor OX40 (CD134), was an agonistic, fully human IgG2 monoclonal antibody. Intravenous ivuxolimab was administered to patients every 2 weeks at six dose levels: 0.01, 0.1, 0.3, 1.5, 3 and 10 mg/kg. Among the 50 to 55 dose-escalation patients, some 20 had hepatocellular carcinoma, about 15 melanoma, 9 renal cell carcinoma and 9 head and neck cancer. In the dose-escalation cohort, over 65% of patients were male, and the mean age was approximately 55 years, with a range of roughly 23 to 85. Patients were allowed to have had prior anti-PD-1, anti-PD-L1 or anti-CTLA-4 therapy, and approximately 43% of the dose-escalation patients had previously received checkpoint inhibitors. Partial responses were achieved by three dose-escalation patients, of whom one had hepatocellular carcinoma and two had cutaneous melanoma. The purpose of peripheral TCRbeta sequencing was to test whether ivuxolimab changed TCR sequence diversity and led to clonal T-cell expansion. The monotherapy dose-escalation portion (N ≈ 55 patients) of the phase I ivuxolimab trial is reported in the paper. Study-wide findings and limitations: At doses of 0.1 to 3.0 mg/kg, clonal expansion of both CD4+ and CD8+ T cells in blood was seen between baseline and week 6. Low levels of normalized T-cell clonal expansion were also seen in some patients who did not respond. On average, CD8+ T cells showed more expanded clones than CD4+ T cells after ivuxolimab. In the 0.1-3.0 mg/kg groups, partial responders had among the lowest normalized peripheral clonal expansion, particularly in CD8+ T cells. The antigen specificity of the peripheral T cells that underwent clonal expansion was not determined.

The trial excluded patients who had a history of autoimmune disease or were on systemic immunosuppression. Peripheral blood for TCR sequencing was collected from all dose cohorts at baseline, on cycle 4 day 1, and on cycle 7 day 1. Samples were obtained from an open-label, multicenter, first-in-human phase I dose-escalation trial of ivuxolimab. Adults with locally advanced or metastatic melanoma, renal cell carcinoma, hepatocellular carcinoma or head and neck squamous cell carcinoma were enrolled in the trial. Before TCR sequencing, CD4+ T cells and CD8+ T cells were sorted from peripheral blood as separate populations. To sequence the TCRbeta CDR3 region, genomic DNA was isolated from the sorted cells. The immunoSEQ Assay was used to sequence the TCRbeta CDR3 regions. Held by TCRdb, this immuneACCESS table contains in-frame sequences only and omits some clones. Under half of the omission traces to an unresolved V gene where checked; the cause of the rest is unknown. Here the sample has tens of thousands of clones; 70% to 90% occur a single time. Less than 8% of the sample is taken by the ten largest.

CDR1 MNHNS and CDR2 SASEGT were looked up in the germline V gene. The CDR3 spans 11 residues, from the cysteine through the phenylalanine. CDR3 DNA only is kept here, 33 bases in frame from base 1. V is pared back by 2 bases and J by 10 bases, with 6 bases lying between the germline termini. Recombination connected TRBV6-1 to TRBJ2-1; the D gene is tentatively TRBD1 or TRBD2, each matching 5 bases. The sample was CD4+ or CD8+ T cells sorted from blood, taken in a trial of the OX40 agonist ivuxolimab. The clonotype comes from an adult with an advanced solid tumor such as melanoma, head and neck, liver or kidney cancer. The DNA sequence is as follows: TGTGCCAGCAGTGAATGGGGGGAGCAGTTCTTC. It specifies CASSEWGEQFF.